The 21 T cell receptor beta chains below all came from one sample that was sequenced in a study of T cell changes during pregnancy in multiple sclerosis. Data came from immunoSEQ multiplex PCR; TCRdb stores just in-frame clones and leaves some out. Of more than 35,000 clones detected, about 91% appear once; the ten largest clones hold around 0.5%. Sequences were derived from CD4+ T cells from peripheral blood mononuclear cells, sampled in the third trimester of pregnancy. The receptors stem from a female donor in good health, enrolled as a control in a pregnancy study.

V usage is TRBV5-4 and J usage is TRBJ2-3, with a tentative D call TRBD2 (5 bases). Germline CDR1 SGHNT, CDR2 YYREEE (reference sequence). The V and J ends lost 5 bases and 1 base respectively, with 11 bases between them. This CDR3 is 14 amino acids long. The CDR3 nucleotides are TGTGCCAGCAGTACGTTGGGAGGCACAGATACGCAGTATTTT. Protein sequence: CASSTLGGTDTQYF.

This clone showed up just once. V and J are TRBV18 and TRBJ1-2, with 7 positions matching TRBD1. The trim removed 5 bases at V and 3 bases at J, leaving 3 bases unmatched. The CDR3 length is 13 residues. Germline CDR1 KGHSH, CDR2 LQKENI. Here the CDR3 DNA reads TGTGCCAGCTCATTCGACAGGGACTATGGCTACACCTTC. As protein: CASSFDRDYGYTF.

The genes are TRBV28 and TRBJ2-7; the D gene is possibly TRBD2 (6 bases). Germline CDR1 MDHEN, CDR2 SYDVKM. The CDR3 has 15 residues. V lost 5 bases to trimming and J lost 1 base, with 15 bases between them. This CDR3 reads CASSGSGLLSYEQYF. The CDR3 DNA follows: TGTGCCAGCAGTGGATCGGGACTCCTTTCCTACGAGCAGTACTTC. Based on the CDR3 plus reference TRBV28 and TRBJ2-7, the full variable domain is DVKVTQSSRYLVKRTGEKVFLECVQDMDHENMFWYRQDPGLGLRLIYFSYDVKMKEKGDIPEGYSVSREKKERFSLILESASTNQTSMYLCASSGSGLLSYEQYFGPGTRLTVT.

The V gene is TRBV18, the J gene TRBJ2-5, with 12 bases matching TRBD2. J gave up 4 bases and V 0 bases, and 6 bases lay outside the gene matches. The CDR3 is 17 residues long. Germline assignment: CDR1 KGHSH and CDR2 LQKENI. The CDR3 protein is CASSPPGLAGRIETQYF. CDR3 DNA sequence: TGTGCCAGCTCACCACCCGGACTAGCGGGAAGGATAGAGACCCAGTACTTC.

The chain carries TRBV30 and TRBJ2-1; TRBD2 might be the D (5 bases). CDR1 and CDR2 from the germline V gene are GTSNPN and SVGIG (reference sequence). CDR3 length equals 14 residues. The V and J ends lost 5 bases and 6 bases respectively, with 17 bases between them. The CDR3 sequence is CAWEAPGLVNEQFF. Here the CDR3 DNA reads TGTGCCTGGGAGGCCCCCGGACTCGTCAATGAGCAGTTCTTC.

The chain recombines TRBV19 with TRBJ1-1; 10 bases line up with TRBD1. CDR1 is LNHDA, CDR2 SQIVND, per germline (reference sequence). The CDR3 extends over 15 amino acids. Germline trimming cut 5 bases from V and 2 bases from J; bases unmatched to any gene: 5. Here the CDR3 DNA reads TGTGCCAGTAGTCCCGGGACAGGGGCAAACACTGAAGCTTTCTTT. Its protein product is CASSPGTGANTEAFF.

The chain links TRBV27 to TRBJ1-5; D remains ambiguous. Germline V gives CDR1 MNHEY, CDR2 SMNVEV (reference sequence). V was shortened by 9 bases and J by 4 bases, with 13 bases between the two germline ends. This CDR3 is 13 amino acids long. The CDR3, as DNA: TGTGCCAGTCGCCTCGCGGGGAATCAGCCCCAGCATTTT. As protein: CASRLAGNQPQHF.

The V call is TRBV10-3, the J call TRBJ2-7; D unclear. The germline V gene has CDR1 ENHRY and CDR2 SYGVKD. This CDR3 is built from 17 residues. V was cut by 8 bases and J by 2 bases, with 25 bases left in between. CDR3 protein: CAIGAEDDLLMTYEQYF. CDR3 DNA sequence: TGTGCCATCGGAGCAGAGGATGACCTACTTATGACCTACGAGCAGTACTTC.

The DNA of the CDR3 is TGTGCCAGTAGTAAGGGACTAGCGGGGCCCTGGTACTTC. Translated, it gives CASSKGLAGPWYF. The rearrangement uses TRBV19 and TRBJ2-5; 13 bases line up with TRBD2. With V trimmed by 4 bases and J by 13 bases, 6 bases remained unmatched. Germline CDR1 and CDR2: LNHDA and SQIVND (reference sequence). The CDR3 has 13 amino acids.

The chain recombines TRBV7-6 with TRBJ2-1; possible D gene TRBD2, 5 bases. The germline gives CDR1 SGHVS, CDR2 FNYEAQ. CDR3 length equals 16 residues. The V and J ends lost 4 bases and 9 bases respectively, with 22 bases between them. This chain's CDR3 is CASSSAPGSLGSEQFF. The DNA for the CDR3 is TGTGCCAGCAGCTCAGCTCCCGGGTCCCTGGGGAGTGAGCAGTTCTTC.

The rearrangement joins TRBV10-2 to TRBJ1-5, with 8 bases lining up with TRBD1. The CDR3 contains 13 residues. The germline gives CDR1 WSHSY, CDR2 SAAADI. J was trimmed by 2 bases and V by 6 bases; bases with no gene match: 0. The CDR3 sequence is CASRGQGNQPQHF. The CDR3 DNA reads as TGCGCCAGCAGGGGACAGGGCAATCAGCCCCAGCATTTT.

The chain has TRBV7-2 and TRBJ2-1; 15 bases agree with TRBD2. Germline CDR1 and CDR2: SGHTA and FQGNSA. V shed 4 bases and J 4 bases; nucleotides not matched to a gene: 2. This CDR3 is built from 16 residues. The CDR3 bases are TGTGCCAGCAGCTCGGGACTAGCGGGAGGTTACAATGAGCAGTTCTTC. It specifies CASSSGLAGGYNEQFF.

This rearrangement joins TRBV7-9 to TRBJ2-5; TRBD1 might be the D (6 bases). Trimming removed 2 bases at V and 0 bases at J, with 13 bases between. Germline loops: CDR1 SEHNR, CDR2 FQNEAQ (reference sequence). The CDR3 runs 16 residues. The CDR3 coding sequence is TGTGCCAGCAGCTTATTGCCACAGGGAAACCAAGAGACCCAGTACTTC. Translation: CASSLLPQGNQETQYF.

This chain connects TRBV27 to TRBJ2-3, with a tentative D call TRBD2 (6 bases). Germline CDR1 MNHEY, CDR2 SMNVEV (reference sequence). Trimming took off 9 bases at V and 2 bases at J, with 15 bases between the two ends. This CDR3 comprises 14 residues. The CDR3 DNA reads as TGTGCCAGTCGGGACTCACTCGCCACAGATACGCAGTATTTT. This codes for CASRDSLATDTQYF.

The chain is built from TRBV4-3 and TRBJ2-3, with 11 nucleotides matching TRBD2. The trim removed 0 bases at V and 2 bases at J, leaving 4 bases unmatched. Germline loops: CDR1 LGHNA, CDR2 YSLEER. There are 17 residues in the CDR3. The CDR3 is CASSQDIAGGFTDTQYF. For the CDR3, the DNA is TGCGCCAGCAGCCAAGATATAGCGGGAGGGTTCACAGATACGCAGTATTTT.

This chain uses TRBV23-1 with TRBJ1-5; 10 nucleotides align to TRBD1. TRBV23-1 is designated an ORF whose function remains uncertain. The CDR3 is 18 amino acids. Unmatched junction bases numbered 12, after V lost 4 bases and J lost 3 bases. CDR3 in amino acids: CASSRAAGTGAANQPQHF. CDR3 coding DNA: TGCGCCAGCAGTCGGGCCGCCGGGACAGGGGCTGCCAATCAGCCCCAGCATTTT.

For the CDR3, the DNA is TGCGCCAGCAGCTTGGCGAGGCGGGGCACAGATACGCAGTATTTT. This gives the protein CASSLARRGTDTQYF. This chain uses TRBV5-1 with TRBJ2-3; the D gene is possibly TRBD2 (5 bases). Germline assignment: CDR1 SGHRS and CDR2 YFSETQ. The CDR3 totals 15 residues. V lost 0 bases and J 1 base, leaving 9 bases between the germline ends.

The V gene is TRBV7-9, the J gene TRBJ2-3, with 8 bases aligning to TRBD2. The CDR3 consists of 14 residues. Germline assignment: CDR1 SEHNR and CDR2 FQNEAQ (reference sequence). V shed 8 bases, J shed 6 bases, and the junction held 10 bases outside the gene matches. The CDR3, as DNA: TGTGCCAGCCGCACTAGCGGTCATCTGGATACGCAGTATTTT. Residues: CASRTSGHLDTQYF.

Points on this clone: Other DNA sequences in the sample encode the same CDR3. The rearrangement uses TRBV5-1 and TRBJ1-4; TRBD1 might be the D (5 bases). V gave up 0 bases and J gave up 7 bases, with 10 bases separating them. Germline CDR1 is SGHRS and CDR2 is YFSETQ. The CDR3 totals 14 residues. The CDR3 sequence is CASSLGQGSEKLFF. The DNA for the CDR3 is TGCGCCAGCAGCTTGGGTCAGGGATCTGAAAAACTGTTTTTT.

The J gene is TRBJ2-1, the V gene TRBV7-2; TRBD2 aligns across 15 bases. With V trimmed by 5 bases and J by 9 bases, 5 bases remained unmatched. Germline V gene sequence: CDR1 SGHTA, CDR2 FQGNSA. The CDR3 has 15 amino acids. DNA of the CDR3: TGTGCCAGCAGCCCCCGGACTAGCGGGAGGGGTGAGCAGTTCTTC. Encoded protein: CASSPRTSGRGEQFF.

The rearrangement uses TRBV28 and TRBJ2-5; TRBD1 is a possible D gene (6 bases). The CDR3 extends over 12 amino acids. V lost 8 bases to trimming and J lost 4 bases, with 11 bases between them. Germline lookup yields CDR1 MDHEN and CDR2 SYDVKM. CDR3 sequence: CASGTGPETQYF. For the CDR3, the DNA is TGTGCCAGCGGCACAGGGCCAGAGACCCAGTACTTC.